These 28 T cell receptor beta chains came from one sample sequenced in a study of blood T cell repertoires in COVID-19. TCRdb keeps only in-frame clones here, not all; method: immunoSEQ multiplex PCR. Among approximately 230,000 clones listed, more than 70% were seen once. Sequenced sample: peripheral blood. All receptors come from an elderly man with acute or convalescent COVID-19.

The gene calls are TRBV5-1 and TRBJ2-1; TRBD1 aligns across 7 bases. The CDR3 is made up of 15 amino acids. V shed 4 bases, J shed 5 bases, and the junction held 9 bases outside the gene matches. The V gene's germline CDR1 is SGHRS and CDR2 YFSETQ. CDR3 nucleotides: TGCGCCAGCAGCCCGATGAAGGGGGCTGACAATGAGCAGTTCTTC. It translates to CASSPMKGADNEQFF.

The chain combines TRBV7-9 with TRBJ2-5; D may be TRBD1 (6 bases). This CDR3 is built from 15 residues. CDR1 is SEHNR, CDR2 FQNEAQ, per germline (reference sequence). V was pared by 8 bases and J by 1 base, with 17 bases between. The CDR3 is CASATASRGQETQYF. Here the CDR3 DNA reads TGTGCCAGCGCGACGGCCAGCAGGGGCCAAGAGACCCAGTACTTC.

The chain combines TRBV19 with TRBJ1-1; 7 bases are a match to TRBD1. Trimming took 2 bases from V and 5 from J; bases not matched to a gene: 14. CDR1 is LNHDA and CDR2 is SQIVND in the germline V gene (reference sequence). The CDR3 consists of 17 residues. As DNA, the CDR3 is TGTGCCAGTAGTATATCCCCCCCCGGAGGGGGCCGGACTGAAGCTTTCTTT. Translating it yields CASSISPPGGGRTEAFF.

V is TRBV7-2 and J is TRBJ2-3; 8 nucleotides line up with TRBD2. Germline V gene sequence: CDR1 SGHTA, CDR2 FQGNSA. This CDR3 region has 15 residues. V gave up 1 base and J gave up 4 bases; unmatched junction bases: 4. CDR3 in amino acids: CASSLVGGVSDTQYF. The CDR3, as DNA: TGTGCCAGCAGCTTAGTCGGGGGGGTCTCAGATACGCAGTATTTT.

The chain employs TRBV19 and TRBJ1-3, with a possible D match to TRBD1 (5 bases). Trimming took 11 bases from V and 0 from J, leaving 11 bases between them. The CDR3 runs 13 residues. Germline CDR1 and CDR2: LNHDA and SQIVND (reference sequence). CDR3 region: CAAGADSGNTIYF. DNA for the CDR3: TGTGCCGCTGGGGCGGACTCTGGAAACACCATATATTTT.

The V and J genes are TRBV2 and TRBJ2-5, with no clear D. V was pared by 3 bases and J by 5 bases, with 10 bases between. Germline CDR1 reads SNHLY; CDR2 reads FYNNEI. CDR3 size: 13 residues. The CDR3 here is CASSEQVLETQYF. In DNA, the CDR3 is TGTGCCAGCAGTGAGCAGGTGCTTGAGACCCAGTACTTC.

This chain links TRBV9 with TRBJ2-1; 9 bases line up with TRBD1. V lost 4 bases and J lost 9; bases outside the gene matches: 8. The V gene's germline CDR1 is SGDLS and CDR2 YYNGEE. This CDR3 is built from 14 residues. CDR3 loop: CASSSRTGVAEQFF. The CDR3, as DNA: TGTGCCAGCAGCTCCCGGACAGGGGTGGCTGAGCAGTTCTTC.

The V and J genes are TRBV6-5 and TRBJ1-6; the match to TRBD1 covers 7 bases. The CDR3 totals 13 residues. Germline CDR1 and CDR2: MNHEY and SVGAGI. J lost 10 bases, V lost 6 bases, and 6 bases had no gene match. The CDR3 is CASSRQGDSPLHF. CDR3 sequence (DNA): TGTGCCAGCAGCCGACAGGGAGACTCACCCCTCCACTTT.

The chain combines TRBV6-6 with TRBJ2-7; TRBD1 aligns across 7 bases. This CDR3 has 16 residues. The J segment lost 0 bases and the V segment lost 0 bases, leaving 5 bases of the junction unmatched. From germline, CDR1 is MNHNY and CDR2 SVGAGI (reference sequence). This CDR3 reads CASSYSPTGSSYEQYF. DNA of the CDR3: TGTGCCAGCAGTTACTCTCCGACAGGGAGCTCCTACGAGCAGTACTTC.

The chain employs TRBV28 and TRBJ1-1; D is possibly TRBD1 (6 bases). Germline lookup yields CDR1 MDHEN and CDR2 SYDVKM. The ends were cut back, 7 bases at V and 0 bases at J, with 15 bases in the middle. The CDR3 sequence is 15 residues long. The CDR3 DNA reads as TGTGCCAGCACGTACTTTAGACAGGTGAACACTGAAGCTTTCTTT. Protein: CASTYFRQVNTEAFF.

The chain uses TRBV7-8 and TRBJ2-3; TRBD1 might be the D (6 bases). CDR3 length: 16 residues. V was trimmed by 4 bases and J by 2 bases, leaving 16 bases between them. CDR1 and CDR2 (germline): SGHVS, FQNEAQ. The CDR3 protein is CASSSRQVYYTDTQYF. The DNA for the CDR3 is TGTGCCAGCAGCTCTAGACAGGTTTACTACACAGATACGCAGTATTTT. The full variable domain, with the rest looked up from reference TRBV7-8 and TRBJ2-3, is GAGVSQSPRYKVAKRGQDVALRCDPISGHVSLFWYQQALGQGPEFLTYFQNEAQLDKSGLPSDRFFAERPEGSVSTLKIQRTQQEDSAVYLCASSSRQVYYTDTQYFGPGTRLTVL.

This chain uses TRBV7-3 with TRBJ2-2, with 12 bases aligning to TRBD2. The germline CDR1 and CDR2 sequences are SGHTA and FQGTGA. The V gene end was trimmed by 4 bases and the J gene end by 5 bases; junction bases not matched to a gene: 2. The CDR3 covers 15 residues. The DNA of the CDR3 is TGTGCCAGCAGCTCCGGGACTAGCGGGACCGGGGAGCTGTTTTTT. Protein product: CASSSGTSGTGELFF. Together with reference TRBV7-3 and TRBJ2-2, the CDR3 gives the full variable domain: GAGVSQTPSNKVTEKGKYVELRCDPISGHTALYWYRQSLGQGPEFLIYFQGTGAADDSGLPNDRFFAVRPEGSVSTLKIQRTERGDSAVYLCASSSGTSGTGELFFGEGSRLTVL.

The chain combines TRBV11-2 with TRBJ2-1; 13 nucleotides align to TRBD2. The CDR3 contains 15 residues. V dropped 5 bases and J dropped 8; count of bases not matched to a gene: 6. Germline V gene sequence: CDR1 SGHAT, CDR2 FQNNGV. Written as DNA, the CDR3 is TGTGCCAGCAGCCGGGGACTAGCGGGAAAAGATGAGCAGTTCTTC. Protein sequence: CASSRGLAGKDEQFF.

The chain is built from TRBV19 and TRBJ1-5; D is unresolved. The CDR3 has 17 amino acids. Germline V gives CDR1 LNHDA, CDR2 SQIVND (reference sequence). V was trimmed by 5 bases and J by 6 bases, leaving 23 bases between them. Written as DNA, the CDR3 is TGTGCCAGTAGTTCTGGCGAGGCGGGGAGTAGGAGTCAGCCCCAGCATTTT. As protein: CASSSGEAGSRSQPQHF.

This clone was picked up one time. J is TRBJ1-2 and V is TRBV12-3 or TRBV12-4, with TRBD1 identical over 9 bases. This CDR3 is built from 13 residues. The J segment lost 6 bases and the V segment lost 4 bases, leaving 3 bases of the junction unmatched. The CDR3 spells CASSSGTGHGYTF. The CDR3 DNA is TGTGCCAGCAGTTCCGGGACAGGGCATGGCTACACCTTC.

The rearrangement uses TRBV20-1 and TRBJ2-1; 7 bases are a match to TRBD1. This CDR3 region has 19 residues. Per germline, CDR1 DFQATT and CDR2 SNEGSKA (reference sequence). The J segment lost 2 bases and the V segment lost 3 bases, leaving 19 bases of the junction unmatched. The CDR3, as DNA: TGCAGTGCTAGTGCTGCCGGGACAGCCAACCGAATAACCTACAATGAGCAGTTCTTC. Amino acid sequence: CSASAAGTANRITYNEQFF.

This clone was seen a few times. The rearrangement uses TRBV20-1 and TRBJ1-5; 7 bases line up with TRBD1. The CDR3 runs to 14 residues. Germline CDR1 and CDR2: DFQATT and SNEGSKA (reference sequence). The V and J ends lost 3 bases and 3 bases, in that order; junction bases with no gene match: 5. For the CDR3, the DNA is TGCAGTGCTAGTCCAGGGGGAAACAATCAGCCCCAGCATTTT. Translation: CSASPGGNNQPQHF.

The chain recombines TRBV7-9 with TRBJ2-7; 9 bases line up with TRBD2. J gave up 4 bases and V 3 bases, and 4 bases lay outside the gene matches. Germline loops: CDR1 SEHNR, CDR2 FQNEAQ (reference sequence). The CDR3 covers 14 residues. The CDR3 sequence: CASSLVAGEYEQYF. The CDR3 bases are TGTGCCAGCAGCTTGGTAGCGGGAGAATACGAGCAGTACTTC.

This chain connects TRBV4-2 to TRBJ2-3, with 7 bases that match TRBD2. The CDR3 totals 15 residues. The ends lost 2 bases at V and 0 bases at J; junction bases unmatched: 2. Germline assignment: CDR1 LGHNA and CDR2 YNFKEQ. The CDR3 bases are TGTGCCAGCAGCCAAAGCGGGGCTAGCACAGATACGCAGTATTTT. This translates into CASSQSGASTDTQYF.

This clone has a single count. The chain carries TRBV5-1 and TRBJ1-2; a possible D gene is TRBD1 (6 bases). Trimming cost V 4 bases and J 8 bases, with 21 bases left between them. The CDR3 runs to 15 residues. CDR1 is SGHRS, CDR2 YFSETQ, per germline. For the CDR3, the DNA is TGCGCCAGCAGCCCGGGGGGCACAGGAGCACACGGCTACACCTTC. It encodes CASSPGGTGAHGYTF.

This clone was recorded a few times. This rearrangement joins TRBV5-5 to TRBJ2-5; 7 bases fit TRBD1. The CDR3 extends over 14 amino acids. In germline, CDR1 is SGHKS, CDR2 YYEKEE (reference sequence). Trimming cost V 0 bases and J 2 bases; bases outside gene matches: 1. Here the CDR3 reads CASSLGGQQETQYF. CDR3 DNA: TGTGCCAGCAGCTTGGGGGGACAGCAAGAGACCCAGTACTTC.

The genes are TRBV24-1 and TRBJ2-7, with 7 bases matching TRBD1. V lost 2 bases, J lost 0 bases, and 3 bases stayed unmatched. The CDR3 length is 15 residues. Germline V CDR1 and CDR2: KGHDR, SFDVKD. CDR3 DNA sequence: TGTGCCACCAGTGATTCGCGGACAGGCTCCTACGAGCAGTACTTC. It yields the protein CATSDSRTGSYEQYF.

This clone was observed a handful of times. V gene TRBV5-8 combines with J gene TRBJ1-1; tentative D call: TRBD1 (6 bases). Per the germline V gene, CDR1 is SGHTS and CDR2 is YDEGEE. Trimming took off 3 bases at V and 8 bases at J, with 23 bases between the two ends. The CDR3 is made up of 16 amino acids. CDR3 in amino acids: CASSSPTGRALGEAFF. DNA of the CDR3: TGTGCCAGCAGCTCCCCGACAGGTCGAGCTCTTGGAGAAGCTTTCTTT.

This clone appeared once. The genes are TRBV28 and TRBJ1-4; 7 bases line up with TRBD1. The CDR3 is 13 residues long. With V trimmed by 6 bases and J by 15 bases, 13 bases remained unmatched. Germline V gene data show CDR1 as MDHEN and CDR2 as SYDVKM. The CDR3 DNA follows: TGTGCCAGCAGCAAGCACTCAGGGGACAGTTTGTTTTTT. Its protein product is CASSKHSGDSLFF.

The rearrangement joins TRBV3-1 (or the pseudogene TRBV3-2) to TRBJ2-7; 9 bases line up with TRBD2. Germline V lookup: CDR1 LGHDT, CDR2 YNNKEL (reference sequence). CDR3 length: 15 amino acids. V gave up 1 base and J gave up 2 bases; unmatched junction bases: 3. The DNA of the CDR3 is TGTGCCAGCAGCCAAGCTAGCGGGGCCCCCTACGAGCAGTACTTC. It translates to CASSQASGAPYEQYF.

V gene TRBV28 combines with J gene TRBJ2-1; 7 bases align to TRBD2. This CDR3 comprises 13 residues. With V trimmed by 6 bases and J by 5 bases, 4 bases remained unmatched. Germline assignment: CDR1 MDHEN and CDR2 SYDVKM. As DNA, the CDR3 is TGTGCCAGCAGCTCGGGGGGACACAATGAGCAGTTCTTC. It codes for CASSSGGHNEQFF.

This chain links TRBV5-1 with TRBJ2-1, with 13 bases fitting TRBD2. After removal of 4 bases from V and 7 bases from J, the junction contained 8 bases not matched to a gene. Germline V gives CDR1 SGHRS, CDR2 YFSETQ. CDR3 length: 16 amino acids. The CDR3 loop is CASSPTGGLAGNEQFF. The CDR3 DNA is TGCGCCAGCAGCCCGACGGGGGGACTAGCGGGGAATGAGCAGTTCTTC.

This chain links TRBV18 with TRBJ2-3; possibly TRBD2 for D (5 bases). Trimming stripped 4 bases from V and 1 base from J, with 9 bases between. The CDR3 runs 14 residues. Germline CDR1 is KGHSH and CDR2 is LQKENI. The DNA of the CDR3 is TGTGCCAGCTCACGGGGAGCACGCACAGATACGCAGTATTTT. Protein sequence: CASSRGARTDTQYF.